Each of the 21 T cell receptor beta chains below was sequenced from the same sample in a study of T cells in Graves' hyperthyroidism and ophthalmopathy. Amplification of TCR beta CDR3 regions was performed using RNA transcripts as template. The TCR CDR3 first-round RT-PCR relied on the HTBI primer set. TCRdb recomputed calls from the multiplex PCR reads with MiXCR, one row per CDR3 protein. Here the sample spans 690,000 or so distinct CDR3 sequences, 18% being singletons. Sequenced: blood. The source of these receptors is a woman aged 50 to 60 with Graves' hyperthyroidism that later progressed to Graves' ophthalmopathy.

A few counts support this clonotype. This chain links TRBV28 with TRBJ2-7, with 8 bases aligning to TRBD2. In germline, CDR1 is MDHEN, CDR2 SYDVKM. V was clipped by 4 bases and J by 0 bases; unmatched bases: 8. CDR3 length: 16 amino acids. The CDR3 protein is CASSSETSESSYEQYF. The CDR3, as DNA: TGTGCCAGCAGTTCCGAGACTAGCGAGAGCTCCTACGAGCAGTACTTC.

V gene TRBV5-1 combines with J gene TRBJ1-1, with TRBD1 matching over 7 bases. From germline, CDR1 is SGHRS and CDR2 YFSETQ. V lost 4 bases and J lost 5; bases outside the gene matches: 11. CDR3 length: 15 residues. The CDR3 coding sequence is TGCGCCAGCAGCACAGGGGTCGGGGGTGGAACTGAAGCTTTCTTT. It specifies CASSTGVGGGTEAFF.

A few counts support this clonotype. CDR3 DNA: TGTGCCAGCAGCGTAGAATCCCCTCCTAGCGGGGGGGTGTGGGGCACAGATACGCAGTATTTT. Amino acids: CASSVESPPSGGVWGTDTQYF. This chain links TRBV9 with TRBJ2-3; the match to TRBD2 covers 12 bases. V lost 0 bases and J lost 1; bases outside the gene matches: 15. Germline CDR1 reads SGDLS; CDR2 reads YYNGEE. The CDR3 sequence is 21 residues long. Complete variable domain (other parts from reference TRBV9 and TRBJ2-3): DSGVTQTPKHLITATGQRVTLRCSPRSGDLSVYWYQQSLDQGLQFLIQYYNGEERAKGNILERFSAQQFPDLHSELNLSSLELGDSALYFCASSVESPPSGGVWGTDTQYFGPGTRLTVL.

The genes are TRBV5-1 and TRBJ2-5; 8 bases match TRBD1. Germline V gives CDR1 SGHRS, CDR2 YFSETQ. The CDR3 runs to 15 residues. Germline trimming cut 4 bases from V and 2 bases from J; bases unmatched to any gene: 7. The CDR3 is CASSPYRGWQETQYF. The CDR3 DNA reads TGCGCCAGCAGCCCCTACAGGGGGTGGCAAGAGACCCAGTACTTC.

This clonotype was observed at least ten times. The CDR3 coding sequence is TGTGCCAGCAGCTCGGGACAGGGGGCGTCGGCCACTGAAGCTTTCTTT. Amino acids: CASSSGQGASATEAFF. This chain links TRBV11-2 with TRBJ1-1; TRBD1 aligns across 12 bases. CDR1 is SGHAT, CDR2 FQNNGV, per germline. V was clipped by 4 bases and J by 4 bases; unmatched bases: 7. This CDR3 is 16 amino acids long. The whole variable domain, filled in from reference TRBV11-2 and TRBJ1-1, reads EAGVAQSPRYKIIEKRQSVAFWCNPISGHATLYWYQQILGQGPKLLIQFQNNGVVDDSQLPKDRFSAERLKGVDSTLKIQPAKLEDSAVYLCASSSGQGASATEAFFGQGTRLTVV.

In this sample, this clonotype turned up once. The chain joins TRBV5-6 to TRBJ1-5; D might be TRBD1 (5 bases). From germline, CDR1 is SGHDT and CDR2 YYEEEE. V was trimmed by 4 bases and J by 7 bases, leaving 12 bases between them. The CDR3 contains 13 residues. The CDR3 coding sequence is TGTGCCAGCAGCCTCGATCAGGGCCAGCCCCAGCATTTT. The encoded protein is CASSLDQGQPQHF. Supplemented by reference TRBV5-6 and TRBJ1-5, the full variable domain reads DAGVTQSPTHLIKTRGQQVTLRCSPKSGHDTVSWYQQALGQGPQFIFQYYEEEERQRGNFPDRFSGHQFPNYSSELNVNALLLGDSALYLCASSLDQGQPQHFGDGTRLSIL.

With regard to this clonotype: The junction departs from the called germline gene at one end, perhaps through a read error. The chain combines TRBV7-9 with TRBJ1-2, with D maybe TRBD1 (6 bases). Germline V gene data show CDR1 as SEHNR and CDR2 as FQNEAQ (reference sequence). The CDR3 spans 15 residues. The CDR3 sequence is CASSLAGGTGYGYTF. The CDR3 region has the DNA TGTGCCAGCAGCCTAGCGGGGGGAACAGGGTATGGCTACACCTTC.

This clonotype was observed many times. In DNA form, the CDR3 reads TGTGCCAGCTCACCATCAGGGACTCAAGAGACCCAGTACTTC. Residues: CASSPSGTQETQYF. The chain couples TRBV18 to TRBJ2-5, with D possibly being TRBD2 (6 bases). Germline V lookup: CDR1 KGHSH, CDR2 LQKENI. The V and J ends lost 2 bases and 2 bases respectively, with 9 bases between them. CDR3 size: 14 residues.

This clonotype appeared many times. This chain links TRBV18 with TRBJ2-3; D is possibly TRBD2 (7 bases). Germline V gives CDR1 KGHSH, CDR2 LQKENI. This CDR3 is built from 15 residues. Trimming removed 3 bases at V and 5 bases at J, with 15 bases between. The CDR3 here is CASSPLGGGGDTQYF. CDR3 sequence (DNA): TGTGCCAGCTCACCCCTCGGCGGGGGCGGAGATACGCAGTATTTT.

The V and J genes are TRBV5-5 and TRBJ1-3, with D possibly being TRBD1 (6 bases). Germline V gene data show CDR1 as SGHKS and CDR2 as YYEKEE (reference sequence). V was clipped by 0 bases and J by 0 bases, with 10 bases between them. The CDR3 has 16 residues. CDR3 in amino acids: CASSLDGGHSGNTIYF. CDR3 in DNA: TGTGCCAGCAGCTTGGATGGGGGCCACTCTGGAAACACCATATATTTT.

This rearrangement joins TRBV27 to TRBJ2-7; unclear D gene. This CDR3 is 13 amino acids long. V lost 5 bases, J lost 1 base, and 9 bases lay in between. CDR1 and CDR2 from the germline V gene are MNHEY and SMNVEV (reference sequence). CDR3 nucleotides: TGTGCCAGCAGTCCGGAACAGTCCTACGAGCAGTACTTC. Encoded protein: CASSPEQSYEQYF.

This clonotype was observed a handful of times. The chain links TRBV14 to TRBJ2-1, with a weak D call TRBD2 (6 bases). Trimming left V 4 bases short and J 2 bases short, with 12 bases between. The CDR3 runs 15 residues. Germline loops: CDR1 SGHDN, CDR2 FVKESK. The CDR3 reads CASSLTRGAYNEQFF. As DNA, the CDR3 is TGTGCCAGCAGCCTTACGCGGGGCGCCTACAATGAGCAGTTCTTC. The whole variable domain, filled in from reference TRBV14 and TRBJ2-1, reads EAGVTQFPSHSVIEKGQTVTLRCDPISGHDNLYWYRRVMGKEIKFLLHFVKESKQDESGMPNNRFLAERTGGTYSTLKVQPAELEDSGVYFCASSLTRGAYNEQFFGPGTRLTVL.

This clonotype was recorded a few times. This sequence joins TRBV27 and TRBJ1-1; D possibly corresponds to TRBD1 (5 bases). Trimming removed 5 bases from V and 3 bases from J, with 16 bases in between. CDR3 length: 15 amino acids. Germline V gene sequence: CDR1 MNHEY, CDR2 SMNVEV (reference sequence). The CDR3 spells CASSRGTGTYTEAFF. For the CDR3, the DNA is TGTGCCAGCAGTCGAGGGACGGGGACCTACACTGAAGCTTTCTTT.

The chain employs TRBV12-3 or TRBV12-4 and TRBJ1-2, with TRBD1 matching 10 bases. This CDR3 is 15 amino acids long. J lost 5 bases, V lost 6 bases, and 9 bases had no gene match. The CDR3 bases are TGTGCCAGCAGCGGGACAGGGGATCTTTGGTATGGCTACACCTTC. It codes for CASSGTGDLWYGYTF.

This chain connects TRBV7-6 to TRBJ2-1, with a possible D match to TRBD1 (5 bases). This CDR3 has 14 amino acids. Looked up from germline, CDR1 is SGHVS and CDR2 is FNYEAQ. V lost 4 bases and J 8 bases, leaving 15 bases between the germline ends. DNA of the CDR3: TGTGCCAGCAGCTCCCTTTGGGGCGAGGATGAGCAGTTCTTC. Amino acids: CASSSLWGEDEQFF.

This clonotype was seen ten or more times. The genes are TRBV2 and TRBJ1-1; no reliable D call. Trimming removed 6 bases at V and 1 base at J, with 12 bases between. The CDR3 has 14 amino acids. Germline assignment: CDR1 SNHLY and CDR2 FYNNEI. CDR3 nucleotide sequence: TGTGCCAGCAGAGAACAGAACTCGAACACTGAAGCTTTCTTT. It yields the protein CASREQNSNTEAFF.

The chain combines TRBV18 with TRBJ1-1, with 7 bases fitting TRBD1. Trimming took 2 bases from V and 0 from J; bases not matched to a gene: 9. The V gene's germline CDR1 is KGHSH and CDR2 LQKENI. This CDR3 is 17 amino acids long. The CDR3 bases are TGTGCCAGCTCACCATACAGGGGAGGGACTTTGAACACTGAAGCTTTCTTT. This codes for CASSPYRGGTLNTEAFF.

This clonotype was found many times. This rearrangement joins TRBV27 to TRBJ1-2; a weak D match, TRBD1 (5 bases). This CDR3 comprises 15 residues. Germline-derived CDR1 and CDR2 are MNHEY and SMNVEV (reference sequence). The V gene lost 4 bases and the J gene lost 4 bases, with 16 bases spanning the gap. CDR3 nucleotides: TGTGCCAGCAGTTCCCGGGAAGGGGTGATCTATGGCTACACCTTC. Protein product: CASSSREGVIYGYTF.

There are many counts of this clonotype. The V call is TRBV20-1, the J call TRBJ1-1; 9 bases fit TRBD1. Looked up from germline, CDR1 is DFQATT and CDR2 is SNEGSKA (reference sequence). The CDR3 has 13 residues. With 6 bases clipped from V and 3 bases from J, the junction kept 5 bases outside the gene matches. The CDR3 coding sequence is TGCAGTGCGCACAGGGGGCGAGACACTGAAGCTTTCTTT. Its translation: CSAHRGRDTEAFF.

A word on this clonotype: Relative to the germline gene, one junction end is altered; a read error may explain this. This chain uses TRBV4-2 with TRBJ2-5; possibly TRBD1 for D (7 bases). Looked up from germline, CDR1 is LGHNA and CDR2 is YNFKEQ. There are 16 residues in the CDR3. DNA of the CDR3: TGTGCCAGCAGCCAAGCGTTGGAGGGGGCCCAAGGGACCCAGTACTTC. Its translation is CASSQALEGAQGTQYF.

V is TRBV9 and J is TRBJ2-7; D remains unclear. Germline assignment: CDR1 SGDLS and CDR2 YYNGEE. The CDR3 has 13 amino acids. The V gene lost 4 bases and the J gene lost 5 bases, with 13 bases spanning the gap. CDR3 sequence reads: CASSPGGLDEQYF. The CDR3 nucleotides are TGTGCCAGCAGCCCCGGTGGGTTAGACGAGCAGTACTTC.